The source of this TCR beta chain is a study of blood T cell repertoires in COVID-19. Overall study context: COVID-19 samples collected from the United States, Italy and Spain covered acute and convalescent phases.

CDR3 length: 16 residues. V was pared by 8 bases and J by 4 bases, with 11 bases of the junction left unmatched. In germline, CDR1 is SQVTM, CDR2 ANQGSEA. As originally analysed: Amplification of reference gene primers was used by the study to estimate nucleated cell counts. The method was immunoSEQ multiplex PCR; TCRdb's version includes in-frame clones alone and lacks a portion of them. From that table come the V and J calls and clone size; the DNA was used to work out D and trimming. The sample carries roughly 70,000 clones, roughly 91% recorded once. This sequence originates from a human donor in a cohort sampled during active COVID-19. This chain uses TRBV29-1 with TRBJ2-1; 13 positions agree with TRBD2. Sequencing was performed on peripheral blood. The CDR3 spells CSSLTSGRTDYNEQFF. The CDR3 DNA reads TGCAGCTCCCTGACTAGCGGGAGGACAGATTACAATGAGCAGTTCTTC.